The sequence of this T cell receptor beta chain was determined in a study of cytomegalovirus exposure and HLA in healthy donors. As for the study in general: Genotyping showed around 80% of a few hundred donors falling in the Caucasian-associated ancestry cluster.

Whole-study findings and limits: V- and J-gene trimming of TCR beta was linked (in a later analysis) to a missense DCLRE1C variant.

The PCR ran on 60 Vbeta and 13 Jbeta primers. Only in-frame clones appear in the TCRdb table, and some are missing; sequencing was by immunoSEQ multiplex PCR. The profile shows some 74,000 clones, approximately 70% of them singletons. A word on this clone: The antigen is undetermined. At one end, the junction sequence differs from germline, possibly due to a read error. The identical CDR3 is also encoded by other nucleotide sequences in the sample.

Looked up from germline, CDR1 is PRHDT and CDR2 is FYEKMQ (reference sequence). This CDR3 has 18 amino acids. The TCR originated in a middle-aged man in good health and CMV-seropositive. J is TRBJ1-6 and V is TRBV13, with D tentatively TRBD1 (6 bases). The specimen sequenced was PBMCs. The CDR3 spells CASSLENGTLTKDSPLHF. As DNA, the CDR3 is TGTGCCAGCAGCTTAGAGAACGGGACACTCACGAAAGATTCCCCCCTCCACTTT.